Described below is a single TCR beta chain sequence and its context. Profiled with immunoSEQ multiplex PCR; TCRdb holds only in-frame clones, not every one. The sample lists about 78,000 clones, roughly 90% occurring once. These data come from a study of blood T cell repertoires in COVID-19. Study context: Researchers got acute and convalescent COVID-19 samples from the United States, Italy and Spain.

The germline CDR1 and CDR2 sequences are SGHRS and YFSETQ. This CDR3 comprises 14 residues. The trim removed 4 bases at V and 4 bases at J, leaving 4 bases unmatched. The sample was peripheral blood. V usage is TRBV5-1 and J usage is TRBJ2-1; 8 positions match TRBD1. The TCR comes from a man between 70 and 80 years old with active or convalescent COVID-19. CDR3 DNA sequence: TGCGCCAGCAGCACCGGGACAGGATACAATGAGCAGTTCTTC. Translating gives CASSTGTGYNEQFF.